The subject of this entry is one T cell receptor beta chain. Its antigen remains unknown. This table comes from immunoSEQ multiplex PCR, and its TCRdb copy is limited to in-frame clones, with some not included. The data hold tens of thousands of clones, with around 89% observed a single time. This specimen belongs to a study of OX40 agonist ivuxolimab in advanced cancers. Background on the study: Patients were dosed intravenously with ivuxolimab at 0.01 to 10 mg/kg every 2 weeks. Three patients showed partial responses: one hepatocellular carcinoma and two cutaneous melanoma cases. Study-wide results and caveats: CD4+ T cells averaged fewer expanded clones than CD8+ T cells.

V was pared by 4 bases and J by 1 base, with 3 bases of the junction left unmatched. The CDR3 extends over 14 amino acids. Germline CDR1 is ENHRY and CDR2 is SYGVKD. The source material was CD4+ or CD8+ T cells sorted from blood, sampled in a trial of the OX40 agonist ivuxolimab. The source is an adult with an advanced solid tumor such as melanoma, head and neck, liver or kidney cancer. The V call is TRBV10-3, the J call TRBJ2-7; 8 bases are a match to TRBD2. This chain's CDR3 is CAISVAGQSYEQYF. In nucleotides, the CDR3 is TGTGCCATCAGTGTAGCGGGACAATCCTACGAGCAGTACTTC.